The next 31 T cell receptor beta chains were all read from a single sample in a study of CD8 T cells in ankylosing spondylitis. TCRdb independently ran MiXCR on the 5' RACE reads; one entry per CDR3 protein. This table has 250,000 to 400,000 distinct CDR3 sequences, roughly 10% appearing once. The sample taken for sequencing was blood, either unsorted or a sorted T cell fraction (not recorded which). The receptors derive from a female donor with ankylosing spondylitis or in good health (not recorded which).

This clonotype came up many times. The chain employs TRBV7-9 and TRBJ2-5; TRBD1 agrees at 7 bases. The CDR3 consists of 17 residues. Looked up from germline, CDR1 is SEHNR and CDR2 is FQNEAQ (reference sequence). J was trimmed by 2 bases and V by 2 bases; bases with no gene match: 11. The CDR3 reads CASSLKGGPMDQETQYF. The CDR3 bases are TGTGCCAGCAGCTTAAAAGGGGGCCCAATGGATCAAGAGACCCAGTACTTC.

This clonotype came up a few times. This chain links TRBV3-1 with TRBJ2-4; 12 nucleotides align to TRBD2. Germline V gene data show CDR1 as LGHDT and CDR2 as YNNKEL (reference sequence). V dropped 8 bases and J dropped 0; count of bases not matched to a gene: 8. This CDR3 comprises 17 residues. CDR3 protein: CASCKTSGGLAKNIQYF. Written as DNA, the CDR3 is TGTGCCAGCTGCAAGACTAGCGGGGGACTAGCCAAAAACATTCAGTACTTC.

Only a few counts were recorded for this clonotype. This chain connects TRBV4-3 to TRBJ2-3, with D unclear. Germline lookup yields CDR1 LGHNA and CDR2 YSLEER. V lost 4 bases to trimming and J lost 0 bases, with 11 bases between them. The CDR3 has 15 residues. This CDR3 is CASSPQVGSTDTQYF. The DNA for the CDR3 is TGCGCCAGCAGCCCCCAAGTAGGAAGCACAGATACGCAGTATTTT.

This clonotype came up a few times. This sequence joins TRBV7-9 and TRBJ2-3, with 8 bases aligning to TRBD2. V dropped 4 bases and J dropped 6; count of bases not matched to a gene: 12. The CDR3 spans 16 residues. Germline V CDR1 and CDR2: SEHNR, FQNEAQ (reference sequence). CDR3 sequence reads: CASSSSGGLAGDTQYF. CDR3 DNA sequence: TGTGCCAGCAGCTCAAGCGGGGGCCTCGCCGGGGATACGCAGTATTTT.

Of note for this clonotype: A much larger clonotype is one base distant, so this may be a read error. This chain uses TRBV12-3 or TRBV12-4 with TRBJ1-4; 10 bases map to TRBD1. The CDR3 consists of 16 residues. The junction had 8 bases not matched to a gene; V was cut back by 3 bases and J by 7 bases. In DNA, the CDR3 is TGTGCCAGCAGTTTTCTTTTGGGACAGGGGTGTGAAAAACTGTTTTTT. Amino acid sequence: CASSFLLGQGCEKLFF.

The chain combines TRBV5-1 with TRBJ2-3; 8 nucleotides line up with TRBD2. The germline V gene encodes CDR1 SGHRS and CDR2 YFSETQ. The CDR3 totals 18 residues. Trimming cost V 4 bases and J 1 base; bases outside gene matches: 14. The CDR3 is CASSLTFLGAGGTDTQYF. In DNA form, the CDR3 reads TGCGCCAGCAGCCTCACCTTCCTGGGAGCGGGGGGCACAGATACGCAGTATTTT.

This clonotype was counted ten times or more. The chain combines TRBV12-3 or TRBV12-4 with TRBJ2-7, with TRBD2 matching 7 bases. The CDR3 has 15 amino acids. V lost 7 bases to trimming and J lost 4 bases; unmatched junction nucleotides: 13. Here the CDR3 reads CASKPGWGGLYEQYF. The DNA for the CDR3 is TGTGCCAGCAAACCTGGGTGGGGGGGTCTTTACGAGCAGTACTTC.

This clonotype occurred many times. The chain joins TRBV10-3 to TRBJ2-3, with TRBD2 matching over 7 bases. The CDR3 has 14 residues. In germline, CDR1 is ENHRY, CDR2 SYGVKD. V dropped 8 bases and J dropped 2; count of bases not matched to a gene: 7. The CDR3 DNA reads as TGTGCCATCGCGGCGGGGGAATTCACAGATACGCAGTATTTT. Translation: CAIAAGEFTDTQYF.

This clonotype appeared many times. The chain uses TRBV6-1 and TRBJ2-1, with a weak D call TRBD2 (5 bases). Trimming removed 5 bases from V and 8 bases from J, with 10 bases in between. The germline V gene encodes CDR1 MNHNS and CDR2 SASEGT. The CDR3 runs 12 residues. The chain's CDR3 is CASSKLGDEQFF. As DNA, the CDR3 is TGTGCCAGCAGTAAACTCGGGGATGAGCAGTTCTTC.

This clonotype has only a few counts. V is TRBV20-1 and J is TRBJ2-7; TRBD1 agrees at 8 bases. V lost 4 bases to trimming and J lost 2 bases; unmatched junction nucleotides: 7. Germline V CDR1 and CDR2: DFQATT, SNEGSKA (reference sequence). The CDR3 totals 14 residues. Written as DNA, the CDR3 is TGCAGTGCTACCGGGACAGGATCCCCCTACGAGCAGTACTTC. Its protein product is CSATGTGSPYEQYF.

A word on this clonotype: Just one base apart from a much larger clone, this may be a read error. The rearrangement uses TRBV20-1 and TRBJ2-7, with 8 bases matching TRBD2. From germline, CDR1 is DFQATT and CDR2 SNEGSKA (reference sequence). This CDR3 spans 15 amino acids. Losses at the gene ends were 1 base for V and 4 bases for J; bases not matched to a gene: 9. The CDR3 bases are TGCAGTGCTAGAGCTCTGACTAGCGAGGAGTACGAGCAGTACTTC. Protein product: CSARALTSEEYEQYF.

This clonotype was recorded many times. CDR3 DNA sequence: TGTGCCAGCAGCGAGCGGGGGAAACGTAGCGAGCAGTACTTC. Translated: CASSERGKRSEQYF. The genes are TRBV28 and TRBJ2-7; TRBD2 matches 8 bases. With V trimmed by 6 bases and J by 6 bases, 10 bases remained unmatched. Germline V gives CDR1 MDHEN, CDR2 SYDVKM. The CDR3 contains 14 residues.

This chain uses TRBV5-4 with TRBJ2-5, with a weak D call TRBD1 (6 bases). Germline-derived CDR1 and CDR2 are SGHNT and YYREEE (reference sequence). V was pared by 6 bases and J by 2 bases, with 20 bases between. The CDR3 covers 16 residues. Here the CDR3 reads CASTPNLAGTQETQYF. The DNA for the CDR3 is TGTGCCAGCACCCCGAATTTGGCAGGGACACAAGAGACCCAGTACTTC. Together with reference TRBV5-4 and TRBJ2-5, the CDR3 gives the full variable domain: ETGVTQSPTHLIKTRGQQVTLRCSSQSGHNTVSWYQQALGQGPQFIFQYYREEENGRGNFPPRFSGLQFPNYSSELNVNALELDDSALYLCASTPNLAGTQETQYFGPGTRLLVL.

In its sample, this clonotype was seen many times. V gene TRBV11-2 combines with J gene TRBJ1-1; 8 bases match TRBD1. The V and J ends lost 3 bases and 6 bases, in that order; junction bases with no gene match: 9. Germline lookup yields CDR1 SGHAT and CDR2 FQNNGV. This CDR3 is 15 amino acids long. In DNA, the CDR3 is TGTGCCAGCAGCTTCCGAGGACAGGGAATCGCTGAAGCTTTCTTT. Its translation is CASSFRGQGIAEAFF. Combining the CDR3 with reference TRBV11-2 and TRBJ1-1 gives the whole variable domain EAGVAQSPRYKIIEKRQSVAFWCNPISGHATLYWYQQILGQGPKLLIQFQNNGVVDDSQLPKDRFSAERLKGVDSTLKIQPAKLEDSAVYLCASSFRGQGIAEAFFGQGTRLTVV.

This clonotype was detected many times. The V gene is TRBV10-3, the J gene TRBJ1-6; TRBD1 might be the D (5 bases). CDR3 length: 14 amino acids. V lost 10 bases and J 10 bases, leaving 20 bases between the germline ends. Germline V gene lookup returns CDR1 ENHRY and CDR2 SYGVKD. Written as DNA, the CDR3 is TGTGCCACCGGGGCCTTAGCAGGTGAATCACCCCTCCACTTT. This sequence encodes CATGALAGESPLHF.

This chain uses TRBV5-1 with TRBJ2-7; D is unclear. V lost 5 bases and J lost 2, with 11 bases in between. Per the germline V gene, CDR1 is SGHRS and CDR2 is YFSETQ. The CDR3 runs to 13 residues. CDR3: CASSRTATYEQYF. The CDR3 DNA follows: TGCGCCAGCAGTCGGACGGCTACCTACGAGCAGTACTTC.

As for this clonotype: A much larger clonotype is one base distant, so this may be a read error. CDR3 bases: TGTGCCACCAACAGAGCGTCAGGGACCGGCAGAGATACGCAGTATTTT. It specifies CATNRASGTGRDTQYF. The chain is built from TRBV15 and TRBJ2-3; possibly TRBD1 or TRBD2 for D (5 bases each). The CDR3 totals 16 residues. CDR1 and CDR2 from the germline V gene are LNHNV and YYDKDF (reference sequence).

Ten or more counts support this clonotype. This chain joins TRBV7-2 and TRBJ2-2; unclear D gene. The V end lost 5 bases, the J end lost 8 bases, and 9 bases lay between the germline ends. The CDR3 consists of 12 residues. CDR1 and CDR2 (germline): SGHTA, FQGNSA. CDR3 sequence: CASSPVGGELFF. The CDR3 DNA follows: TGTGCCAGCAGCCCTGTGGGTGGGGAGCTGTTTTTT.

This clonotype was found many times. The V call is TRBV15, the J call TRBJ2-3; D is unresolved. The CDR3 covers 18 residues. Trimming took 0 bases from V and 5 from J, leaving 21 bases between them. CDR1 is LNHNV, CDR2 YYDKDF, per germline (reference sequence). CDR3 loop: CATSRDGIGRSQEDTQYF. CDR3 coding DNA: TGTGCCACCAGCAGAGATGGGATCGGTCGGTCCCAGGAAGATACGCAGTATTTT.

This clonotype was detected many times. The chain couples TRBV20-1 to TRBJ2-3; D uncertain. Germline V gene sequence: CDR1 DFQATT, CDR2 SNEGSKA (reference sequence). The CDR3 consists of 10 residues. In nucleotides, the CDR3 is TGCAGGGTGGTGGCAGATACGCAGTATTTT. Encoded protein: CRVVADTQYF.

In its sample, this clonotype was seen many times. V gene TRBV29-1 combines with J gene TRBJ2-1, with 7 bases fitting TRBD2. The V and J ends lost 6 bases and 2 bases, in that order; junction bases with no gene match: 7. Germline V gives CDR1 SQVTM, CDR2 ANQGSEA. This CDR3 comprises 14 residues. CDR3 in DNA: TGCAGCGTACCCCGAGGGACTACCTACAATGAGCAGTTCTTC. This sequence encodes CSVPRGTTYNEQFF.

This clonotype was counted at least ten times. The chain couples TRBV20-1 to TRBJ2-4, with 8 bases aligning to TRBD2. The V gene's germline CDR1 is DFQATT and CDR2 SNEGSKA (reference sequence). V was pared by 6 bases and J by 9 bases, with 7 bases of the junction left unmatched. This CDR3 region has 12 residues. CDR3 nucleotide sequence: TGCAGTGCCACCATCGGGGGGGGCATTCAGTACTTC. This gives the protein CSATIGGGIQYF.

The rearrangement joins TRBV20-1 to TRBJ2-1; TRBD1 is a possible D gene (7 bases). Germline lookup yields CDR1 DFQATT and CDR2 SNEGSKA (reference sequence). This CDR3 is built from 13 residues. V was cut by 3 bases and J by 9 bases, with 15 bases left in between. Written as DNA, the CDR3 is TGCAGTGCTAGCAGGGGGGCCCGGGCTGAGCAGTTCTTC. It specifies CSASRGARAEQFF.

In its sample, this clonotype was seen many times. The chain links TRBV20-1 to TRBJ2-3; D may be TRBD2 (7 bases). Germline values: CDR1 DFQATT, CDR2 SNEGSKA (reference sequence). This CDR3 is 19 amino acids long. V lost 2 bases to trimming and J lost 9 bases, with 33 bases between them. The CDR3 region is CSARRRRGGLSLDAVTQYF. The CDR3 coding sequence is TGCAGTGCTAGACGTAGGAGGGGGGGCCTGTCTTTAGACGCGGTGACGCAGTATTTT.

The sample holds many counts of this clonotype. The CDR3 DNA reads as TGTGCCATCAGTGGTGGCAGTGGTGGACAGGGGGCACCTCCCCTCCACTTT. It is translated as CAISGGSGGQGAPPLHF. The chain has TRBV10-3 and TRBJ1-6; 11 nucleotides match TRBD1. Looked up from germline, CDR1 is ENHRY and CDR2 is SYGVKD. This CDR3 is built from 17 residues. J was trimmed by 13 bases and V by 4 bases; bases with no gene match: 15.

There are a few counts of this clonotype. The V call is TRBV2, the J call TRBJ2-5; D uncertain. With 3 bases removed from V and 3 bases from J, the gap between germline ends came to 8 bases. The CDR3 totals 13 residues. The germline V gene has CDR1 SNHLY and CDR2 FYNNEI. The CDR3 sequence: CASSDPGKETQYF. The CDR3 coding sequence is TGTGCCAGCAGTGATCCGGGTAAAGAGACCCAGTACTTC.

This clonotype came up many times. V is TRBV5-1 and J is TRBJ2-7, with 11 positions matching TRBD2. Germline CDR1 and CDR2: SGHRS and YFSETQ. The CDR3 is 15 residues long. With 3 bases clipped from V and 9 bases from J, the junction kept 11 bases outside the gene matches. The CDR3 DNA reads as TGCGCCAGCAGCTCGACTACCGGGACTAGCGGTGCGCAGTACTTC. It yields the protein CASSSTTGTSGAQYF.

The table lists this clonotype with many counts. The rearrangement links TRBV5-6 to TRBJ2-1, with 7 bases lining up with TRBD1. This CDR3 is 16 amino acids long. Germline CDR1 is SGHDT and CDR2 is YYEEEE. The trim removed 4 bases at V and 2 bases at J, leaving 9 bases unmatched. This CDR3 reads CASSDTTGTAYNEQFF. In DNA, the CDR3 is TGTGCCAGCAGCGACACAACCGGGACAGCCTACAATGAGCAGTTCTTC.

This clonotype occurred a few times. J is TRBJ1-1 and V is TRBV18, with TRBD1 matching over 7 bases. Germline V CDR1 and CDR2: KGHSH, LQKENI. There are 16 residues in the CDR3. V was clipped by 3 bases and J by 1 base; unmatched bases: 8. This CDR3 is CASSPSRDRGNTEAFF. As DNA, the CDR3 is TGTGCCAGCTCACCCTCCCGGGACAGAGGGAACACTGAAGCTTTCTTT.

The chain carries TRBV29-1 and TRBJ2-5; 9 bases are a match to TRBD2. V trimming: 6 bases; J trimming: 5 bases; junction bases outside the gene matches: 7. Germline V gene sequence: CDR1 SQVTM, CDR2 ANQGSEA. The CDR3 is made up of 13 amino acids. The chain's CDR3 is CSVDSGSGETQYF. CDR3 nucleotide sequence: TGCAGCGTCGATAGCGGGAGTGGGGAGACCCAGTACTTC. Complete variable domain (other parts from reference TRBV29-1 and TRBJ2-5): SAVISQKPSRDICQRGTSLTIQCQVDSQVTMMFWYRQQPGQSLTLIATANQGSEATYESGFVIDKFPISRPNLTFSTLTVSNMSPEDSSIYLCSVDSGSGETQYFGPGTRLLVL.

The chain employs TRBV2 and TRBJ2-3; D may be TRBD1 (5 bases). V lost 0 bases to trimming and J lost 6 bases, with 31 bases between them. The CDR3 consists of 21 residues. The germline V gene encodes CDR1 SNHLY and CDR2 FYNNEI. CDR3 residues: CASSEARQSSVTRQLRDTQYF. The CDR3 DNA follows: TGTGCCAGCAGTGAAGCTCGACAAAGCTCGGTAACCCGACAGCTTCGTGATACGCAGTATTTT. Supplemented by reference TRBV2 and TRBJ2-3, the full variable domain reads EPEVTQTPSHQVTQMGQEVILRCVPISNHLYFYWYRQILGQKVEFLVSFYNNEISEKSEIFDDQFSVERPDGSNFTLKIRSTKLEDSAMYFCASSEARQSSVTRQLRDTQYFGPGTRLTVL.